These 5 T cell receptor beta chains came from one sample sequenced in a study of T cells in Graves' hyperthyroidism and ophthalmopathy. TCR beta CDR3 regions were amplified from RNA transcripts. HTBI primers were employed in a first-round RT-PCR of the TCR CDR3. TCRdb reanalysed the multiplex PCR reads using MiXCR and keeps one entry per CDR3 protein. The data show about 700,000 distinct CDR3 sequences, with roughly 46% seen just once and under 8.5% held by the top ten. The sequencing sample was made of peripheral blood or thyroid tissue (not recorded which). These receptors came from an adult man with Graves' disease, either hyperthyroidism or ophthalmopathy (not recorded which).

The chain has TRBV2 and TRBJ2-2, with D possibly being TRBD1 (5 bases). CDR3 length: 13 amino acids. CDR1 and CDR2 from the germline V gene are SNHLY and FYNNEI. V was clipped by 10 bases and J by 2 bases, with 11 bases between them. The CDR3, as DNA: TGTGCCACCCTTCAGGGTAACACCGGGGAGCTGTTTTTT. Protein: CATLQGNTGELFF.

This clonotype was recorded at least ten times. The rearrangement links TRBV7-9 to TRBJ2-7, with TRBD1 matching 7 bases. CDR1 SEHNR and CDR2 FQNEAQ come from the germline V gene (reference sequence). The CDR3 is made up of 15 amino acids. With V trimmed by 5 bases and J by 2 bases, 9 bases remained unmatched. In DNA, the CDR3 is TGTGCCAGCAGCCCCGTAGGACAGGCCGCCTACGAGCAGTACTTC. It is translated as CASSPVGQAAYEQYF. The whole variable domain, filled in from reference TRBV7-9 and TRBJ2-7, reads DTGVSQNPRHKITKRGQNVTFRCDPISEHNRLYWYRQTLGQGPEFLTYFQNEAQLEKSRLLSDRFSAERPKGSFSTLEIQRTEQGDSAMYLCASSPVGQAAYEQYFGPGTRLTVT.

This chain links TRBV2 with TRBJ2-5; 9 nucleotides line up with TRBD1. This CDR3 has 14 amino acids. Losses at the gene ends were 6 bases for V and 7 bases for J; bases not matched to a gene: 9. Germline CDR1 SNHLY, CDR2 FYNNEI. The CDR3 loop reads CASSVRQGEGTQYF. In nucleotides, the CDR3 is TGTGCCAGCAGCGTGCGACAGGGGGAAGGGACCCAGTACTTC.

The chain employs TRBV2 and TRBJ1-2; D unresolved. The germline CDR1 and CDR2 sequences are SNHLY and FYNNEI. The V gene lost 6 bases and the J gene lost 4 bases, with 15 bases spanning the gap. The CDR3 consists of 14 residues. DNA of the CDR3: TGTGCCAGCAGCCCCCTCCAGGTCGTCTATGGCTACACCTTC. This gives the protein CASSPLQVVYGYTF.

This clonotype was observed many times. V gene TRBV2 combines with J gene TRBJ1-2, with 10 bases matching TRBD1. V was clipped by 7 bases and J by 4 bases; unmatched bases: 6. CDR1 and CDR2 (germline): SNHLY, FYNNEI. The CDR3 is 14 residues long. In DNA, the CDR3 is TGTGCCAGCAACCCGACAGGGGGCGTCTATGGCTACACCTTC. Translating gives CASNPTGGVYGYTF. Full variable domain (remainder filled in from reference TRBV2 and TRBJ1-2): EPEVTQTPSHQVTQMGQEVILRCVPISNHLYFYWYRQILGQKVEFLVSFYNNEISEKSEIFDDQFSVERPDGSNFTLKIRSTKLEDSAMYFCASNPTGGVYGYTFGSGTRLTVV.